These 8 T cell receptor beta chains came from one sample sequenced in a study of T cell responses to AZD1222 COVID-19 vaccine. Generated by immunoSEQ multiplex PCR, the TCRdb table keeps only in-frame clones and is missing some. The sample lists 200,000 or so clones, over 80% seen once, with more than 9% in the top ten. The sample consisted of peripheral blood, taken on day 0 of AZD1222 vaccination. The receptors stem from an adult in good health.

In the case of this clone: The same CDR3 is also encoded by other DNA sequences in this sample. The V and J genes are TRBV18 and TRBJ1-2; TRBD1 is a possible D gene (5 bases). The length of the CDR3 is 13 residues. The ends were cut back, 2 bases at V and 2 bases at J, with 6 bases in the middle. Germline assignment: CDR1 KGHSH and CDR2 LQKENI. The CDR3, as DNA: TGTGCCAGCTCACCAGACAGAAACTATGGCTACACCTTC. Translation: CASSPDRNYGYTF. Full variable domain (missing parts from reference TRBV18 and TRBJ1-2): NAGVMQNPRHLVRRRGQEARLRCSPMKGHSHVYWYRQLPEEGLKFMVYLQKENIIDESGMPKERFSAEFPKEGPSILRIQQVVRGDSAAYFCASSPDRNYGYTFGSGTRLTVV.

The chain joins TRBV18 to TRBJ1-2; no clear D gene. The length of the CDR3 is 15 residues. Trimming pared 2 bases from V and 2 bases from J, leaving 12 bases between. Germline CDR1 and CDR2: KGHSH and LQKENI. Written as DNA, the CDR3 is TGTGCCAGCTCACCAGACCAAGGAGGGAACTATGGCTACACCTTC. Translated, it gives CASSPDQGGNYGYTF.

The chain uses TRBV6-5 and TRBJ2-7, with a weak D call TRBD2 (6 bases). The germline V gene encodes CDR1 MNHEY and CDR2 SVGAGI. V lost 5 bases and J lost 1, with 12 bases in between. The CDR3 sequence is 14 residues long. The CDR3, as DNA: TGTGCCAGCAGTCACCCCGGGGGATCCTACGAGCAGTACTTC. Translation: CASSHPGGSYEQYF.

This chain uses TRBV7-2 with TRBJ1-2; D remains ambiguous. The CDR3 is 12 amino acids. Germline assignment: CDR1 SGHTA and CDR2 FQGNSA. V dropped 5 bases and J dropped 8 bases, with 12 bases sitting between them. CDR3 bases: TGTGCCAGCAGCGCATCTGTGGGGGGCTACACCTTC. Protein product: CASSASVGGYTF.

This chain joins TRBV5-8 and TRBJ1-6; perhaps TRBD1 as D (6 bases). The germline V and J ends were trimmed by 0 bases and 5 bases, with 9 bases remaining between them. The CDR3 is 15 residues long. In germline, CDR1 is SGHTS, CDR2 YDEGEE. DNA for the CDR3: TGTGCCAGCAGCTTGGTGACAGGCCATAATTCACCCCTCCACTTT. Protein sequence: CASSLVTGHNSPLHF.

This chain links TRBV7-6 with TRBJ2-3; 9 nucleotides match TRBD1. There are 17 residues in the CDR3. Trimming took 5 bases from V and 1 from J; bases not matched to a gene: 10. Per germline, CDR1 SGHVS and CDR2 FNYEAQ. The CDR3 sequence is CASSRRDRDFGTDTQYF. CDR3 sequence (DNA): TGTGCCAGCAGCCGCCGGGACAGGGATTTTGGCACAGATACGCAGTATTTT.

CDR3 region: CSASLSFDKGGTYEQYF. The CDR3 DNA reads TGCAGTGCTAGTTTGTCTTTTGATAAGGGGGGGACCTACGAGCAGTACTTC. This rearrangement joins TRBV20-1 to TRBJ2-7, with D maybe TRBD2 (7 bases). The length of the CDR3 is 17 residues. Trimming removed 3 bases at V and 2 bases at J, with 23 bases between. Germline CDR1 DFQATT, CDR2 SNEGSKA (reference sequence).

J is TRBJ2-1 and V is TRBV7-2, with 10 bases fitting TRBD1. CDR3 size: 16 residues. Trimming cost V 4 bases and J 8 bases; bases outside gene matches: 11. Germline V gene lookup returns CDR1 SGHTA and CDR2 FQGNSA. For the CDR3, the DNA is TGTGCCAGCAGCTCACCGGACAGGGGGTTAGCTGATGAGCAGTTCTTC. Translating gives CASSSPDRGLADEQFF.